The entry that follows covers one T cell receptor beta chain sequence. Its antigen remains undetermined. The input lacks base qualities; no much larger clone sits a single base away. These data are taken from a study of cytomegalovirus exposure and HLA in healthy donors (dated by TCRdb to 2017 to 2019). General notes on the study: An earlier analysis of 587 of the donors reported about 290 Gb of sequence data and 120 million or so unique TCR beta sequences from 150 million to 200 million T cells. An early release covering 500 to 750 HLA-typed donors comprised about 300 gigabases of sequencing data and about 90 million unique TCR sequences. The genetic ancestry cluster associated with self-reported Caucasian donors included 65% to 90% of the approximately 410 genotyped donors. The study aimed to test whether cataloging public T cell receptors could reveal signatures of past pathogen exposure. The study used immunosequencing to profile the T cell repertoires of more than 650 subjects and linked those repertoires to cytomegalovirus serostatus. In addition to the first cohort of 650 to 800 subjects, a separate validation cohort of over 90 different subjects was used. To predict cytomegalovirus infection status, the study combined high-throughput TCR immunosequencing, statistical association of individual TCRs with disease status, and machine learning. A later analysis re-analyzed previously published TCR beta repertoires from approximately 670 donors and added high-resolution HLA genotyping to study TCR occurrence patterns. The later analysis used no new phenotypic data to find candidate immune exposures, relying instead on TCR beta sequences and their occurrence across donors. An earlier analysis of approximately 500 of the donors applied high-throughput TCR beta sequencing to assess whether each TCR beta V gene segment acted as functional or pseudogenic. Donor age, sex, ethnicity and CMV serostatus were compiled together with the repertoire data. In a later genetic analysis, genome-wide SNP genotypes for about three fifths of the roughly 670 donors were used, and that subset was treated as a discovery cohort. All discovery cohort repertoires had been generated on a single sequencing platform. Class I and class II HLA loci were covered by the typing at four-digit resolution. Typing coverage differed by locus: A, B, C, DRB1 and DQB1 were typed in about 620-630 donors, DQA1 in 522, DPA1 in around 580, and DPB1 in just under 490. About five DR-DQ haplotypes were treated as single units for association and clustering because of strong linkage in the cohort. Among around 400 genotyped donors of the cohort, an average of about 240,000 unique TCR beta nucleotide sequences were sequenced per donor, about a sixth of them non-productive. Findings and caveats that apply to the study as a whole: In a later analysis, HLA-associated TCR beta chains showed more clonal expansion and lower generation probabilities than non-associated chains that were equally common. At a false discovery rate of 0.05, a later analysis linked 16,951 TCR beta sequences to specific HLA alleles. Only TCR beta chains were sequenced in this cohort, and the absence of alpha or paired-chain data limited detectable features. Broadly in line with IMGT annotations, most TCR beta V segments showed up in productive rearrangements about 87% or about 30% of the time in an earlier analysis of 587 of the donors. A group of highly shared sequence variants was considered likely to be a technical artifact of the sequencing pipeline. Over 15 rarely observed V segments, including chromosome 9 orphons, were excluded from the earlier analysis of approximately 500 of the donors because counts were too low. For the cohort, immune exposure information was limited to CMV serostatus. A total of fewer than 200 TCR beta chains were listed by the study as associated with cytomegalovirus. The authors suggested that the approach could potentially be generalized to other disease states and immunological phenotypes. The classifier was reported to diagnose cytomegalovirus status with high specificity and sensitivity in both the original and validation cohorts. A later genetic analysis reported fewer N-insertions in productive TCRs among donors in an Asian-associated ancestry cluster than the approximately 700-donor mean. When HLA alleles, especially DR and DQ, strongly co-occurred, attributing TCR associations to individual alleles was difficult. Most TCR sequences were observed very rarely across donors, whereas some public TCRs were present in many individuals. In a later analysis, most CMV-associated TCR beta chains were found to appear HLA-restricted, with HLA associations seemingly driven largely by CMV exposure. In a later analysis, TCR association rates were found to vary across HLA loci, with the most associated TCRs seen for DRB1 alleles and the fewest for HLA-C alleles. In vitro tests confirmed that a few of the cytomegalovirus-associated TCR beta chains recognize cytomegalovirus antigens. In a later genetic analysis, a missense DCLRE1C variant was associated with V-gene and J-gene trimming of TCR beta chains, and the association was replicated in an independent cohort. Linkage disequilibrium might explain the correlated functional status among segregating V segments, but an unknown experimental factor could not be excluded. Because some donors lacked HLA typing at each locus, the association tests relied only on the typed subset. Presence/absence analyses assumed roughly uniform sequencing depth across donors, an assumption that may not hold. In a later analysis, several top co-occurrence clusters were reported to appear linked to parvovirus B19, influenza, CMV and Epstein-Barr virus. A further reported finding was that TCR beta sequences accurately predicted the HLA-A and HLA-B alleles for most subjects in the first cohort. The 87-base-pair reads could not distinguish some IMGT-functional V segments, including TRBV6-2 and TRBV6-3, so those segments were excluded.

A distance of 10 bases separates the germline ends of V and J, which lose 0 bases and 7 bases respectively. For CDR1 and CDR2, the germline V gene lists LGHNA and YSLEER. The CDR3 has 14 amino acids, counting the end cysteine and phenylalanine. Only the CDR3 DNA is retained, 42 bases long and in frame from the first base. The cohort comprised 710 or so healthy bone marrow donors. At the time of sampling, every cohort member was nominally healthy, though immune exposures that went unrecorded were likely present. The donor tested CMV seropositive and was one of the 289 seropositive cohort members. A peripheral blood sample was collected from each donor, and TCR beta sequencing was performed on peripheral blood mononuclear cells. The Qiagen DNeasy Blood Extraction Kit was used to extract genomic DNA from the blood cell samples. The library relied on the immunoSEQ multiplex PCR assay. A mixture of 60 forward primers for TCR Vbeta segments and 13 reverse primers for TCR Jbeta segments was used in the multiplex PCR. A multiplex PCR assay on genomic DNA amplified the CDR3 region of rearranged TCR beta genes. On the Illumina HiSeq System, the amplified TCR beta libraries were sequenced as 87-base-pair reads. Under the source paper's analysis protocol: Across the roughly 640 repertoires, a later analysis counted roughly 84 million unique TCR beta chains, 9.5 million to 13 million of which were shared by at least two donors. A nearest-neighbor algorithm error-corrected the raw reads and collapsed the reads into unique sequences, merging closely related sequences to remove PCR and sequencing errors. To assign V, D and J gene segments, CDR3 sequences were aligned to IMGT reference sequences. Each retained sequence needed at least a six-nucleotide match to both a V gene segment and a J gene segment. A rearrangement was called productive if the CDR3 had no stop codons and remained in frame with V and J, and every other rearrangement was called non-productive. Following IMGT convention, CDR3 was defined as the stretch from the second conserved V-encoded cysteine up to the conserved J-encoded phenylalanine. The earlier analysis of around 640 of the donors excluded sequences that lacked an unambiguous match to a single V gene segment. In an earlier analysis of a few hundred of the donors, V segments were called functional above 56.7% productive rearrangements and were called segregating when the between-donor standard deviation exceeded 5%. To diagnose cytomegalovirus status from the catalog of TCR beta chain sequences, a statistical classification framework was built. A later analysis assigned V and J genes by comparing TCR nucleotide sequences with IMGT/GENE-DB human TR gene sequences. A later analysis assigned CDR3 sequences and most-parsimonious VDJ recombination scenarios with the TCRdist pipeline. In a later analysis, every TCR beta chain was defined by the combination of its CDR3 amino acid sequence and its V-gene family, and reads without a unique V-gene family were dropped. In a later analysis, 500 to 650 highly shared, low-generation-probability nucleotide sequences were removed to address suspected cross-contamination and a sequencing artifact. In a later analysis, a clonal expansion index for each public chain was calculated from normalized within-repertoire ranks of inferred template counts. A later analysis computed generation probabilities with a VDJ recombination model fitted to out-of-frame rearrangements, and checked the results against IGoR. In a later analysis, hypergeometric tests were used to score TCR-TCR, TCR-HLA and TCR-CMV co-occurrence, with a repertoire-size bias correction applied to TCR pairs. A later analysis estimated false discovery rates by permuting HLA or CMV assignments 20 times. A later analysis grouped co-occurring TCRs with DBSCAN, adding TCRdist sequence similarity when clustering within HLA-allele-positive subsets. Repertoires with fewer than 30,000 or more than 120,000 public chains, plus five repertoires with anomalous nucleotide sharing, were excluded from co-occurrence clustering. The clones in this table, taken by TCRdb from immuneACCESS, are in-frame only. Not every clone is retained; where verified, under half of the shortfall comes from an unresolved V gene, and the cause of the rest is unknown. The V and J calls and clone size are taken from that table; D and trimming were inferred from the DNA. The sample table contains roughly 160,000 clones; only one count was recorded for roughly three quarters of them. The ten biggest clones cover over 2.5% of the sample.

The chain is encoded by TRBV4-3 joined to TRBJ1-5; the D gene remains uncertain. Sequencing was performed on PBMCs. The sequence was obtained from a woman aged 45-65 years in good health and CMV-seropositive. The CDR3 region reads CASSQELVGQPQHF. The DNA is TGCGCCAGCAGCCAAGAACTGGTGGGCCAGCCCCAGCATTTT.